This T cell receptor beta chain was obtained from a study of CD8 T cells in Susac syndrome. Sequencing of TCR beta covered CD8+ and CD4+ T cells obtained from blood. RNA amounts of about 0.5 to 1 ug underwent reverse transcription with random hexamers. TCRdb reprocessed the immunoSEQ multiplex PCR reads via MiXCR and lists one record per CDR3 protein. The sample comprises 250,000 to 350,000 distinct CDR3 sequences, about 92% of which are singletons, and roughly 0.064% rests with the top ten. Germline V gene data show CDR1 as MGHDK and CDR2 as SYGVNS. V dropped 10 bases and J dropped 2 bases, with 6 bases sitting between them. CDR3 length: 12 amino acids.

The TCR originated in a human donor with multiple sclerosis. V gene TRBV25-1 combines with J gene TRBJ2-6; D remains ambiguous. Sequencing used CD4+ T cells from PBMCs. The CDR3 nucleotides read TGTGCCACCCGAGCTGGGGCCAACGTCCTGACTTTC. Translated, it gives CATRAGANVLTF.